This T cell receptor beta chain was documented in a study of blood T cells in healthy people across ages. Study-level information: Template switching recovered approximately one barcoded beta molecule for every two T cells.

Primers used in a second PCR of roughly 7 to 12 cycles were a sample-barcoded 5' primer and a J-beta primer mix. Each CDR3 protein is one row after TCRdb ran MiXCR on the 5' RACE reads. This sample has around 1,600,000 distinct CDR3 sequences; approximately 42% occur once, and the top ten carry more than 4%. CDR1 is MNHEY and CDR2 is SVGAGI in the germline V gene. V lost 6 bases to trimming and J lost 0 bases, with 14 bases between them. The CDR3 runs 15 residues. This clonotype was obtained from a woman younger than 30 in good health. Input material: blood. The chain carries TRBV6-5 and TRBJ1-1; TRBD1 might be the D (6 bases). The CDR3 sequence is CASSETGYMNTEAFF. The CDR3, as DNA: TGTGCCAGCAGCGAAACAGGGTATATGAACACTGAAGCTTTCTTT.